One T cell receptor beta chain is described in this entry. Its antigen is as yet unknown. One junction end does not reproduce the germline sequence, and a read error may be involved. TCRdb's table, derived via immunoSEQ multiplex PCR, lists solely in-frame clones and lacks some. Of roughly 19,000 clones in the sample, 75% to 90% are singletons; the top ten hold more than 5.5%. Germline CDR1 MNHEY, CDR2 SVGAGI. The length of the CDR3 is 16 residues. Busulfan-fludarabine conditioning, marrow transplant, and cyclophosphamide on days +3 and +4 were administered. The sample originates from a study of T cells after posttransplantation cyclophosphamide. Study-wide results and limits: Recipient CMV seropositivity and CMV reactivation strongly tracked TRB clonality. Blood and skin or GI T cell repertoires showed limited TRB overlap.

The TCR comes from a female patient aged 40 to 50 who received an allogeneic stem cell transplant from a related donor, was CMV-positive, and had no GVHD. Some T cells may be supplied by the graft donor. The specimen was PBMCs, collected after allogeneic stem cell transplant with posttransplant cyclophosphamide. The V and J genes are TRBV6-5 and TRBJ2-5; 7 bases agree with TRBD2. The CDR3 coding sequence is TGTGCCAGCAGTTACTCCGTAAGCGGGAACCAAGAGGCCCAGTACTTC. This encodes CASSYSVSGNQEAQYF.